This entry lists 19 T cell receptor beta chains sequenced from one sample in a study of cytomegalovirus exposure and HLA in healthy donors. Produced via immunoSEQ multiplex PCR; TCRdb's table is partial and in-frame only. Of 120,000 to 150,000 clones listed, approximately 86% are singletons. Sequencing used PBMCs. These receptors originate from a man between 18 and 29 years old in good health and CMV-seropositive.

Turning to this clone: An end of the junction does not agree with germline; a read error may underlie this. The rearrangement uses TRBV5-4 and TRBJ2-1; tentatively, D is TRBD1 or TRBD2 (5 bases each). This CDR3 comprises 11 residues. Germline loops: CDR1 SGHNT, CDR2 YYREEE (reference sequence). The CDR3 here is CTRVGDDEQFF. As DNA, the CDR3 is TGTACCAGGGTCGGGGATGATGAGCAGTTCTTC.

The V gene is TRBV5-4, the J gene TRBJ2-7, with 7 bases identical to TRBD1. The germline gives CDR1 SGHNT, CDR2 YYREEE (reference sequence). V was pared by 4 bases and J by 2 bases, with 9 bases of the junction left unmatched. This CDR3 spans 15 amino acids. The CDR3: CASSGPRQGAYEQYF. In nucleotides, the CDR3 is TGTGCCAGCAGCGGGCCTAGACAGGGAGCCTACGAGCAGTACTTC.

The V gene is TRBV5-1, the J gene TRBJ2-2; 8 bases fit TRBD1. The germline V gene encodes CDR1 SGHRS and CDR2 YFSETQ. Unmatched junction bases numbered 5, after V lost 6 bases and J lost 4 bases. The CDR3 sequence is 14 residues long. CDR3 region: CASNQGAGTGELFF. The CDR3 coding sequence is TGCGCCAGCAATCAGGGGGCGGGCACCGGGGAGCTGTTTTTT.

V is TRBV9 and J is TRBJ1-3, with 7 bases matching TRBD1. The germline CDR1 and CDR2 sequences are SGDLS and YYNGEE. J gave up 2 bases and V 5 bases, and 1 base lay outside the gene matches. The CDR3 has 13 amino acids. The CDR3 DNA follows: TGTGCCAGCAGTGACAGGGCTGGAAACACCATATATTTT. Its protein is CASSDRAGNTIYF.

The rearrangement joins TRBV29-1 to TRBJ2-7, with D perhaps matching TRBD1 (5 bases). CDR3 size: 12 residues. Germline lookup yields CDR1 SQVTM and CDR2 ANQGSEA. Trimming took 7 bases from V and 3 from J, leaving 13 bases between them. Written as DNA, the CDR3 is TGCAGCGGCGTAAGGGGCGGCTACGAGCAGTACTTC. The encoded protein is CSGVRGGYEQYF.

The chain carries TRBV9 and TRBJ2-7; TRBD2 matches at 8 bases. Losses at the gene ends were 0 bases for V and 9 bases for J; bases not matched to a gene: 20. The CDR3 has 18 amino acids. Germline values: CDR1 SGDLS, CDR2 YYNGEE. The CDR3 DNA reads TGTGCCAGCAGCGTAGAGCCCCAGGGGCGTCGGGAGGGTGCTCGGCAGTACTTC. It specifies CASSVEPQGRREGARQYF.

The gene calls are TRBV2 and TRBJ2-3; D is unclear. Trimming cost V 4 bases and J 2 bases, with 4 bases left between them. The CDR3 length is 12 residues. CDR1 SNHLY and CDR2 FYNNEI come from the germline V gene. CDR3 DNA: TGTGCCAGCAGTGGAGACACAGATACGCAGTATTTT. It is translated as CASSGDTDTQYF.

This chain links TRBV9 with TRBJ1-1; TRBD1 matches at 9 bases. The V segment lost 4 bases and the J segment 1 base; nucleotides outside the gene matches: 11. CDR3 length equals 17 residues. Germline loops: CDR1 SGDLS, CDR2 YYNGEE. CDR3 in DNA: TGTGCCAGCAGCCCCCAAAGCCGGACAGGGGAGAACACTGAAGCTTTCTTT. Translation: CASSPQSRTGENTEAFF.

The chain is built from TRBV5-4 and TRBJ1-5, with 8 positions matching TRBD1. Germline V gene data show CDR1 as SGHNT and CDR2 as YYREEE (reference sequence). J gave up 3 bases and V 0 bases, and 2 bases lay outside the gene matches. The CDR3 is made up of 15 amino acids. The CDR3 bases are TGTGCCAGCAGCTTGGACAGGGGGGCCAATCAGCCCCAGCATTTT. Amino acids: CASSLDRGANQPQHF.

The V call is TRBV29-1, the J call TRBJ1-2; tentative D call: TRBD1 (5 bases). V was trimmed by 6 bases and J by 8 bases, leaving 16 bases between them. CDR1 and CDR2 (germline): SQVTM, ANQGSEA. This CDR3 has 12 residues. CDR3 loop: CSVPGPGGGYTF. CDR3 nucleotide sequence: TGCAGCGTACCGGGACCGGGAGGGGGCTACACCTTC.

The chain joins TRBV6-4 to TRBJ1-2; no clear D. Germline V CDR1 and CDR2: MRHNA, SNTAGT. V lost 2 bases and J lost 5, with 15 bases in between. This CDR3 spans 15 amino acids. The CDR3 region is CASSDGNEGAYGYTF. DNA of the CDR3: TGTGCCAGCAGTGACGGGAACGAGGGAGCATATGGCTACACCTTC.

V gene TRBV9 combines with J gene TRBJ2-6, with D tentatively TRBD2 (5 bases). The CDR3 runs to 18 residues. Germline values: CDR1 SGDLS, CDR2 YYNGEE. With 0 bases removed from V and 0 bases from J, the gap between germline ends came to 13 bases. The CDR3 DNA is TGTGCCAGCAGCGTAGCTGCGGGCCGATACTCTGGGGCCAACGTCCTGACTTTC. Its translation is CASSVAAGRYSGANVLTF. Drawing the rest from reference TRBV9 and TRBJ2-6, the complete variable domain is DSGVTQTPKHLITATGQRVTLRCSPRSGDLSVYWYQQSLDQGLQFLIQYYNGEERAKGNILERFSAQQFPDLHSELNLSSLELGDSALYFCASSVAAGRYSGANVLTFGAGSRLTVL.

A single count supports this clone. V usage is TRBV5-1 and J usage is TRBJ2-1, with 7 bases that match TRBD2. Unmatched junction bases numbered 8, after V lost 6 bases and J lost 2 bases. The CDR3 has 15 residues. Germline CDR1 reads SGHRS; CDR2 reads YFSETQ. CDR3 in DNA: TGCGCCAGCACCAATAGACTAGCAACCTACAATGAGCAGTTCTTC. Protein sequence: CASTNRLATYNEQFF.

This clone has ten or more counts. The CDR3 protein is CASSPRDSRIYEQYF. The CDR3 coding sequence is TGTGCCAGCAGCCCCCGGGACAGCAGAATATACGAGCAGTACTTC. V gene TRBV6-1 combines with J gene TRBJ2-7; 7 bases align to TRBD1. The CDR3 is made up of 15 amino acids. Trimming removed 6 bases from V and 4 bases from J; junction bases left unmatched: 12. The germline V gene has CDR1 MNHNS and CDR2 SASEGT.

This rearrangement joins TRBV5-1 to TRBJ2-3; D remains ambiguous. Germline V lookup: CDR1 SGHRS, CDR2 YFSETQ. The CDR3 runs to 14 residues. The V and J ends lost 2 bases and 3 bases respectively, with 10 bases between them. The CDR3 DNA sequence: TGCGCCAGCAGCTTAGAAGCACCTACAGATACGCAGTATTTT. Protein: CASSLEAPTDTQYF. Combining the CDR3 with reference TRBV5-1 and TRBJ2-3 gives the whole variable domain KAGVTQTPRYLIKTRGQQVTLSCSPISGHRSVSWYQQTPGQGLQFLFEYFSETQRNKGNFPGRFSGRQFSNSRSEMNVSTLELGDSALYLCASSLEAPTDTQYFGPGTRLTVL.

The count of this clone is one. The chain is built from TRBV9 and TRBJ2-3; 15 bases agree with TRBD2. V dropped 4 bases and J dropped 1; count of bases not matched to a gene: 7. CDR3 length equals 18 residues. Per the germline V gene, CDR1 is SGDLS and CDR2 is YYNGEE. CDR3: CASSHGLAGGRGTDTQYF. The CDR3 nucleotides read TGTGCCAGCAGCCACGGACTAGCGGGGGGGCGGGGCACAGATACGCAGTATTTT.

CDR3 in amino acids: CASSLLGQGASDTQYF. The CDR3 DNA sequence: TGTGCCAGCAGCTTGTTGGGACAGGGGGCCTCAGATACGCAGTATTTT. The rearrangement links TRBV5-6 to TRBJ2-3; 12 bases agree with TRBD1. Unmatched junction bases numbered 4, after V lost 1 base and J lost 4 bases. Looked up from germline, CDR1 is SGHDT and CDR2 is YYEEEE. The CDR3 totals 16 residues.

This clone has just one count. This chain links TRBV25-1 with TRBJ1-1; no clear D. Germline CDR1 is MGHDK and CDR2 is SYGVNS. Trimming cost V 8 bases and J 4 bases, with 14 bases left between them. This CDR3 spans 13 amino acids. The CDR3 spells CASSQRFPTEAFF. CDR3 nucleotide sequence: TGTGCCAGCTCCCAGAGGTTTCCCACTGAAGCTTTCTTT.

The chain is built from TRBV29-1 and TRBJ1-2; tentative D call: TRBD1 (5 bases). Germline values: CDR1 SQVTM, CDR2 ANQGSEA. Trimming cost V 0 bases and J 5 bases, with 10 bases left between them. The CDR3 length is 13 residues. This CDR3 is CSVEDVAGYGYTF. The DNA of the CDR3 is TGCAGCGTTGAAGATGTGGCAGGGTATGGCTACACCTTC.